The clone carrying this T cell receptor beta chain was seen more than once but under ten times. The antigen is not known. MiXCR, applied by TCRdb to the RT-PCR reads, yields one record per CDR3 protein. The sample lists over 750,000 distinct CDR3 sequences, about 20% occurring once. Germline CDR1 is LNHNV and CDR2 is YYDKDF (reference sequence). J gave up 2 bases and V 5 bases, and 7 bases lay outside the gene matches. The CDR3 totals 16 residues. This entry belongs to a study of response to subunit inactivated influenza vaccine. Study findings and constraints: Researchers suggested that each seasonal influenza vaccination recruits few new T cells.

The chain has TRBV15 and TRBJ1-5; 9 bases agree with TRBD1. This sample comprised PBMCs from blood, obtained more than 4 days after vaccination. The receptor comes from a man in his fifties who received an inactivated influenza vaccine. The CDR3 nucleotides are TGTGCCACCAGCGGGACAGGGACTGTTGGCAATCAGCCCCAGCATTTT. Its translation: CATSGTGTVGNQPQHF.